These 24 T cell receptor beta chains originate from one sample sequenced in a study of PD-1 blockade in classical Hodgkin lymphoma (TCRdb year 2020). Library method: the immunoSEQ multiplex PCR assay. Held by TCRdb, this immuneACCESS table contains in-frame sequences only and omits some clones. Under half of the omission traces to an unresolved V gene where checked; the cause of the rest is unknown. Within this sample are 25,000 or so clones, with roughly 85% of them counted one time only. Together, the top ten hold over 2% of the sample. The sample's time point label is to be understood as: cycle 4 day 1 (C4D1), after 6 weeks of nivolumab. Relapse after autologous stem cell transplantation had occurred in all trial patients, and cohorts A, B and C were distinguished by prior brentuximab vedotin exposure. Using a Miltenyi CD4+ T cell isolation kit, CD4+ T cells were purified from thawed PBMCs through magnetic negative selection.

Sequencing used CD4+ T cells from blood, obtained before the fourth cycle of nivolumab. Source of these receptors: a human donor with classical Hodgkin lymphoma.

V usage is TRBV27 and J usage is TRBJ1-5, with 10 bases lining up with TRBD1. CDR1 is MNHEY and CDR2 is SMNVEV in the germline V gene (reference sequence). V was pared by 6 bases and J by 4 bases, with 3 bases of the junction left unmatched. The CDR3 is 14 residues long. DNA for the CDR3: TGTGCCAGCAGAGGGACAGGGGTAAATCAGCCCCAGCATTTT. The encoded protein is CASRGTGVNQPQHF.

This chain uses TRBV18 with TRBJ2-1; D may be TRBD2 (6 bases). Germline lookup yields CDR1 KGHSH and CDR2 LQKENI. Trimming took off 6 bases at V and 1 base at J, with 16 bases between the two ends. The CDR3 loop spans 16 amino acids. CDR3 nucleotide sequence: TGTGCCAGCTCCCGCCCGGGAGTTTCGTCCTACAATGAGCAGTTCTTC. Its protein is CASSRPGVSSYNEQFF.

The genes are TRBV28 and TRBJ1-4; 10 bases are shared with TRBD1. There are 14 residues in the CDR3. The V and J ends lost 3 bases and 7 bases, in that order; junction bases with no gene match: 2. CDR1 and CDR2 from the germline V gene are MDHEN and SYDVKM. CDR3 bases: TGTGCCAGCAGTTTCGGGACAGGGGTTGAAAAACTGTTTTTT. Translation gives CASSFGTGVEKLFF.

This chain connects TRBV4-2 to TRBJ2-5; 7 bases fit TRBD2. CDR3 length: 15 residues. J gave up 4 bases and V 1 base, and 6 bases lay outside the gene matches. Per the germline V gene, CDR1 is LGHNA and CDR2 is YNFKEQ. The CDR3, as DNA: TGTGCCAGCAGCCAAGCCCGCGGGGGAAGAGAGACCCAGTACTTC. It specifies CASSQARGGRETQYF.

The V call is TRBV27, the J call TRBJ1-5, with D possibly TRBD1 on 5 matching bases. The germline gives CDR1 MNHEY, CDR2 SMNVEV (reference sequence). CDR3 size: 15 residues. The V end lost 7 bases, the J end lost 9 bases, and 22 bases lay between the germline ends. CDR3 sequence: CASTQGTAGVGPQHF. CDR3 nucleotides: TGTGCCAGCACTCAAGGGACGGCGGGGGTAGGGCCCCAGCATTTT.

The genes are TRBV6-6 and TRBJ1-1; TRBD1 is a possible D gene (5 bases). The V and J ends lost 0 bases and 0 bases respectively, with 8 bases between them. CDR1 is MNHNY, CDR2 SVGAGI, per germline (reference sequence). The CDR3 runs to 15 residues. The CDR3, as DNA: TGTGCCAGCAGTTACTCCGGGGCCATGAACACTGAAGCTTTCTTT. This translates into CASSYSGAMNTEAFF.

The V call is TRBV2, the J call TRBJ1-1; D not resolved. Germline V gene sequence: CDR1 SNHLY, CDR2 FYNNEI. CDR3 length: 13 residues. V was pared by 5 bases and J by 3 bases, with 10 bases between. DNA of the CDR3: TGTGCCAGCAGTTCCAACAGATACACTGAAGCTTTCTTT. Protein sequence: CASSSNRYTEAFF.

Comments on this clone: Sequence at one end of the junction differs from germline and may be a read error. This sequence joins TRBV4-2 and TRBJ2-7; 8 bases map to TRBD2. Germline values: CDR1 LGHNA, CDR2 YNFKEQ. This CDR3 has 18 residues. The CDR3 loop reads CASSRAGGRQVASYEQYF. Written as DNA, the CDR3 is TGTGCCAGCAGCCGGGCGGGAGGCAGACAGGTAGCCTCCTATGAGCAGTACTTC.

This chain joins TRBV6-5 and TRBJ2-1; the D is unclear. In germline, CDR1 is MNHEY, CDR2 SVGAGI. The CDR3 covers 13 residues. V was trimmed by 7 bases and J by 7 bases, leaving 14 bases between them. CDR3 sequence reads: CASTPPDRNEQFF. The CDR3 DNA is TGTGCCAGCACCCCTCCCGACCGGAATGAGCAGTTCTTC.

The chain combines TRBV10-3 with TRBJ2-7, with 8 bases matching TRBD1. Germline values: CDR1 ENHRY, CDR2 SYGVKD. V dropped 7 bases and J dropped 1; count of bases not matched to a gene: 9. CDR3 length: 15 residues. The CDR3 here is CAIKPTGGISYEQYF. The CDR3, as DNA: TGTGCCATCAAACCTACAGGGGGGATTTCCTACGAGCAGTACTTC.

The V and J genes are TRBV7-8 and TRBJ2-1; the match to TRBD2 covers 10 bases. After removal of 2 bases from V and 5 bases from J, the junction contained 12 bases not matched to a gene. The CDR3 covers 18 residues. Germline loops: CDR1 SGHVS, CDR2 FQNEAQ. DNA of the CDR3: TGTGCCAGCAGCTTAAAGGGGGTCGTGGGACTAGCGAACAATGAGCAGTTCTTC. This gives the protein CASSLKGVVGLANNEQFF.

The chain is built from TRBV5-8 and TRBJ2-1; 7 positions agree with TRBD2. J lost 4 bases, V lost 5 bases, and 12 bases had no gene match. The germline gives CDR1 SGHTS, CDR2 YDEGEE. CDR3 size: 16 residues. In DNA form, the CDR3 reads TGTGCCAGCAGTCCCCGAGAGAGCGGGGCTTACAATGAGCAGTTCTTC. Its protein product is CASSPRESGAYNEQFF.

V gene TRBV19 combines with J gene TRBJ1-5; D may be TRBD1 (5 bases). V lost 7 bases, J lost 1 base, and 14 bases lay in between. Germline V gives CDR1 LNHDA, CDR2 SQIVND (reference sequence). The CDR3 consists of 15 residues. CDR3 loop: CASKKQEGSNQPQHF. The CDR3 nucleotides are TGTGCCAGTAAAAAACAGGAGGGGAGCAATCAGCCCCAGCATTTT.

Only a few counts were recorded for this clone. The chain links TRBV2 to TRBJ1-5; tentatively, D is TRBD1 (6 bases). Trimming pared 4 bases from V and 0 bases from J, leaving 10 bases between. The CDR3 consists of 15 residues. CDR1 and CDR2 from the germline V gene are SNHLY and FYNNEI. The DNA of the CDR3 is TGTGCCAGCAGTGTTCAGGGGAATAGCAATCAGCCCCAGCATTTT. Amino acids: CASSVQGNSNQPQHF.

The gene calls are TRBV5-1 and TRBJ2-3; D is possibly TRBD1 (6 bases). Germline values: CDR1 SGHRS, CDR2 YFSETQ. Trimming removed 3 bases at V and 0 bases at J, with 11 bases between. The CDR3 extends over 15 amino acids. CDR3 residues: CASSWTEGSTDTQYF. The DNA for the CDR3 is TGCGCCAGCAGCTGGACAGAGGGAAGCACAGATACGCAGTATTTT.

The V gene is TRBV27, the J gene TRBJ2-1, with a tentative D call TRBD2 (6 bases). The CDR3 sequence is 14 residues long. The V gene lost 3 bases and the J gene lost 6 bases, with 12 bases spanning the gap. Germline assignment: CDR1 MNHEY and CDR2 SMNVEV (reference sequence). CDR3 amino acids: CASSFLGGTNEQFF. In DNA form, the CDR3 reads TGTGCCAGCAGTTTCCTGGGGGGAACCAATGAGCAGTTCTTC.

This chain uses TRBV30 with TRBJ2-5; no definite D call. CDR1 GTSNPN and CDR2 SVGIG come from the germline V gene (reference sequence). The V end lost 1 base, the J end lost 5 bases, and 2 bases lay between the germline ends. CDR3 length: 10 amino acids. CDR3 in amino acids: CAWSDETQYF. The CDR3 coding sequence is TGTGCCTGGAGTGACGAGACCCAGTACTTC.

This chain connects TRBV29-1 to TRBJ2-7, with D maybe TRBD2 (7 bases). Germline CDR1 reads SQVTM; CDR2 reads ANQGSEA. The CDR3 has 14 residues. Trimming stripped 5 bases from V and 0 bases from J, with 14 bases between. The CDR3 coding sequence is TGCAGCGTTACCGGGGGGCTATCCTCCTACGAGCAGTACTTC. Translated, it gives CSVTGGLSSYEQYF.

The CDR3, as DNA: TGTGCCAGCAGCGTAGCTACGTCCTCTTACAATGAGCAGTTCTTC. As protein: CASSVATSSYNEQFF. The chain employs TRBV9 and TRBJ2-1, with D unresolved. CDR3 length: 15 amino acids. In germline, CDR1 is SGDLS, CDR2 YYNGEE. V was cut by 0 bases and J by 4 bases, with 11 bases left in between.

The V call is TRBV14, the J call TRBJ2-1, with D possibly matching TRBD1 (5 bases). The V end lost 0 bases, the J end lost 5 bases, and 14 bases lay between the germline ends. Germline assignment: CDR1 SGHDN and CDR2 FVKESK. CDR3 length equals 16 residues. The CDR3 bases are TGTGCCAGCAGCCAAGAGTGGTTCAGGGAAAACAATGAGCAGTTCTTC. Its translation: CASSQEWFRENNEQFF.

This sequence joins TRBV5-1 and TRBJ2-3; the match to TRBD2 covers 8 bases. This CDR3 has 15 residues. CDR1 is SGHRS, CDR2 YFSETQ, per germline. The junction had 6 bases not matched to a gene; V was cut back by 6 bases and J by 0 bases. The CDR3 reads CASKEVAGSTDTQYF. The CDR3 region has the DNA TGCGCCAGCAAGGAGGTAGCGGGGAGCACAGATACGCAGTATTTT.

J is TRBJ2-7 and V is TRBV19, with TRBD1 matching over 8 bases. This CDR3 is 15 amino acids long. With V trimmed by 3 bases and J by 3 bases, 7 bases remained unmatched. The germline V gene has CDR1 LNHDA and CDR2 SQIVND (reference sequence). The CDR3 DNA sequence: TGTGCCAGTAGTATCGTCGGACAGGGAAACTACGAGCAGTACTTC. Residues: CASSIVGQGNYEQYF.

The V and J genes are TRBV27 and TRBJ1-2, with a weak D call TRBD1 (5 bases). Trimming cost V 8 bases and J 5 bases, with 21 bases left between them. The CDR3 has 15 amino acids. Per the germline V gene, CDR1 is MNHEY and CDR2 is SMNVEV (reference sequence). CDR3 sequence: CASGFRQSSRYGYTF. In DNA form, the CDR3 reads TGTGCCAGCGGGTTTAGACAGTCAAGTAGGTATGGCTACACCTTC.

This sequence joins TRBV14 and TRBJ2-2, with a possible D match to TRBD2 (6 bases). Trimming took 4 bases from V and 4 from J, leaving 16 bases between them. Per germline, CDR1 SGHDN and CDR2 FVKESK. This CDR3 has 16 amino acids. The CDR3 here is CASSRYGGTSTGELFF. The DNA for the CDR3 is TGTGCCAGCAGCCGCTACGGCGGGACGAGCACCGGGGAGCTGTTTTTT.